This T cell receptor beta chain derives from a study of blood T cells in healthy people across ages. Study-level points and caveats: Per million T cells, TCR beta diversity dropped roughly linearly as age increased.

CDR3 length equals 14 residues. CDR1 and CDR2 (germline): MGHDK, SYGVNS. Trimming cost V 5 bases and J 2 bases, with 13 bases left between them. The table lists this clonotype with a few counts. Its antigen remains unidentified. Next came a second PCR, run for roughly 7 to 12 cycles, which used a sample-barcoded 5' primer along with a J-beta primer mix. The template-switch adaptor was a 5' adaptor with 12 random nucleotides. It tagged each cDNA molecule. One entry per CDR3 protein, called by TCRdb with MiXCR from the 5' RACE reads. This table holds more than 750,000 distinct CDR3 sequences, 25% to 35% found once. The sample was also reused in another study, on T cells of mothers and their children.

The sample consisted of blood. The V and J genes are TRBV25-1 and TRBJ2-7, with D perhaps assigned TRBD1 or TRBD2 (6 bases each). This sequence originates from a woman between 35 and 50 years old in good health. DNA of the CDR3: TGTGCCAGCAGTCCTGAGGGGGGAACCTACGAGCAGTACTTC. Amino acid sequence: CASSPEGGTYEQYF.